The clone carrying this T cell receptor beta chain was observed a handful of times. The sample originates from a study of T cell repertoires in cytomegalovirus infection. TCRdb reprocessed the reads via MiXCR and lists one record per CDR3 protein. The sample lists approximately 180,000 distinct CDR3 sequences; roughly 19% were seen once. V was clipped by 2 bases and J by 2 bases, with 11 bases between them. From germline, CDR1 is SGHDT and CDR2 YYEEEE. This CDR3 is 14 amino acids long. The clonotype comes from a human donor in good health (CMV status not recorded). Some clones in this sample may be carry-over from other donors' samples. Sequenced input: PBMCs. The chain has TRBV5-6 and TRBJ2-7, with TRBD2 as a possible D gene (5 bases). In DNA, the CDR3 is TGTGCCAGCAGCTTCGGAGGTCCGACCTACGAGCAGTACTTC. Its translation is CASSFGGPTYEQYF. Filled out from reference TRBV5-6 and TRBJ2-7, the complete variable domain reads DAGVTQSPTHLIKTRGQQVTLRCSPKSGHDTVSWYQQALGQGPQFIFQYYEEEERQRGNFPDRFSGHQFPNYSSELNVNALLLGDSALYLCASSFGGPTYEQYFGPGTRLTVT.